What follows are 16 T cell receptor beta chains derived from one specimen sequenced in a study of control samples from healthy donors and cancer patients. The repertoire was sequenced with immunoSEQ multiplex PCR; TCRdb's copy has only in-frame clones and lacks some. The sample carries tens of thousands of clones, 80% to 95% recorded once. Source material: PBMCs. The receptors come from a woman aged 35 to 49 with lung cancer.

This chain joins TRBV28 and TRBJ2-3, with TRBD2 identical over 10 bases. The CDR3 has 17 residues. CDR1 and CDR2 from the germline V gene are MDHEN and SYDVKM. J lost 2 bases, V lost 2 bases, and 7 bases had no gene match. CDR3 in amino acids: CASSLPGLADYTDTQYF. As DNA, the CDR3 is TGTGCCAGCAGTTTACCCGGACTAGCGGATTACACAGATACGCAGTATTTT.

The chain recombines TRBV24-1 with TRBJ2-7, with D hard to call. The germline V and J ends were trimmed by 4 bases and 6 bases, with 9 bases remaining between them. This CDR3 spans 12 amino acids. Germline V gene data show CDR1 as KGHDR and CDR2 as SFDVKD. CDR3 sequence reads: CATSDWTGEQYF. The CDR3 nucleotides read TGTGCCACCAGTGACTGGACGGGCGAGCAGTACTTC.

The gene calls are TRBV27 and TRBJ1-2, with unresolved D. The V end was cut by 5 bases, the J end by 2 bases, with 12 bases between. The CDR3 has 14 amino acids. CDR1 and CDR2 (germline): MNHEY, SMNVEV (reference sequence). The CDR3 bases are TGTGCCAGCAGTAACTCAAACAGAAACTATGGCTACACCTTC. Amino acids: CASSNSNRNYGYTF.

This chain joins TRBV6-5 and TRBJ2-7; the match to TRBD1 covers 7 bases. Germline lookup yields CDR1 MNHEY and CDR2 SVGAGI. V trimming: 4 bases; J trimming: 4 bases; junction bases outside the gene matches: 7. CDR3 length: 14 residues. The CDR3 region has the DNA TGTGCCAGCAGTTCCAGAGGGGGCGAGTACGAGCAGTACTTC. This sequence encodes CASSSRGGEYEQYF.

With respect to this clone: Because the CDR3 is missing its conserved closing phenylalanine or tryptophan, this is likely a read error. The DNA is omitted, as the CDR3 cannot be located on it reliably, and the CDR3 follows TCRdb's listing. The CDR3 loop reads CASSEGGMRQGIC. This chain joins TRBV6-1 and TRBJ1-2; the D call TRBD1 from the table was never checked on the DNA. The CDR3 extends over 13 residues, inclusive of both ends. Per the germline V gene, CDR1 is MNHNS and CDR2 is SASEGT.

The chain links TRBV5-1 to TRBJ1-5, with a weak D call TRBD1 (6 bases). Germline V gives CDR1 SGHRS, CDR2 YFSETQ. CDR3 size: 14 residues. V was clipped by 3 bases and J by 4 bases, with 11 bases between them. CDR3 protein: CASSYTGLNQPQHF. The CDR3 DNA reads TGCGCCAGCAGCTATACAGGGTTGAATCAGCCCCAGCATTTT.

The chain is built from TRBV14 and TRBJ2-5, with D unresolved. This CDR3 has 16 residues. Trimming removed 0 bases from V and 1 base from J, with 12 bases in between. The V gene's germline CDR1 is SGHDN and CDR2 FVKESK. CDR3 amino acids: CASSQDPLGPQETQYF. Here the CDR3 DNA reads TGTGCCAGCAGCCAAGATCCCCTCGGACCCCAAGAGACCCAGTACTTC.

The chain couples TRBV6-5 to TRBJ1-1; D gene ambiguous. Germline V gene lookup returns CDR1 MNHEY and CDR2 SVGAGI. With 6 bases removed from V and 11 bases from J, the gap between germline ends came to 22 bases. The CDR3 extends over 14 amino acids. The CDR3 nucleotides are TGTGCCAGCAGAGACGAACCGCTAGTCCCCTCGGCTTTCTTT. Translating it yields CASRDEPLVPSAFF.

The chain employs TRBV10-3 and TRBJ1-1; D gene uncertain. CDR3 length: 12 residues. V was clipped by 0 bases and J by 8 bases, with 7 bases between them. In germline, CDR1 is ENHRY, CDR2 SYGVKD. CDR3 bases: TGTGCCATCAGTGAGTCGAAGGGAGAAGCTTTCTTT. Protein product: CAISESKGEAFF.

The J gene is TRBJ1-3, the V gene TRBV7-2; 7 positions match TRBD1. This CDR3 has 16 amino acids. V trimming: 0 bases; J trimming: 3 bases; junction bases outside the gene matches: 5. Germline V gene data show CDR1 as SGHTA and CDR2 as FQGNSA. The CDR3 protein is CASSLAGRGNGNTIYF. The CDR3, as DNA: TGTGCCAGCAGCTTAGCCGGCAGGGGGAATGGAAACACCATATATTTT.

Details on this clone: The identical CDR3 is also encoded by other nucleotide sequences in the sample. J is TRBJ1-5 and V is TRBV5-1; D is uncertain. Trimming left V 0 bases short and J 6 bases short, with 7 bases between. The CDR3 sequence is 13 residues long. Germline lookup yields CDR1 SGHRS and CDR2 YFSETQ. In DNA form, the CDR3 reads TGCGCCAGCAGCTTGGCCGAAGGTCAGCCCCAGCATTTT. This gives the protein CASSLAEGQPQHF.

This sequence joins TRBV9 and TRBJ2-1, with 7 bases that match TRBD1. In germline, CDR1 is SGDLS, CDR2 YYNGEE. CDR3 size: 16 residues. Germline trimming cut 0 bases from V and 6 bases from J; bases unmatched to any gene: 9. The CDR3: CASSVGPETGSNEQFF. DNA of the CDR3: TGTGCCAGCAGCGTAGGTCCCGAGACAGGGAGCAATGAGCAGTTCTTC.

The chain recombines TRBV25-1 with TRBJ1-2; no clear D gene. The CDR3 sequence is 13 residues long. V gave up 5 bases and J gave up 6 bases, with 13 bases separating them. Germline lookup yields CDR1 MGHDK and CDR2 SYGVNS. As DNA, the CDR3 is TGTGCCAGCAGTCAGCCCGGCCATAATGGCTACACCTTC. It yields the protein CASSQPGHNGYTF.

V and J are TRBV7-8 and TRBJ2-3; D possibly corresponds to TRBD1 (5 bases). CDR3 length equals 19 residues. The germline V gene encodes CDR1 SGHVS and CDR2 FQNEAQ. V was trimmed by 1 base and J by 0 bases, leaving 20 bases between them. This chain's CDR3 is CASSLGLGVLGISTDTQYF. CDR3 bases: TGTGCCAGCAGCTTAGGGTTAGGGGTTCTCGGAATTAGCACAGATACGCAGTATTTT.

The genes are TRBV29-1 and TRBJ1-2; TRBD1 aligns across 7 bases. The V segment lost 6 bases and the J segment 2 bases; nucleotides outside the gene matches: 3. This CDR3 comprises 12 residues. The V gene's germline CDR1 is SQVTM and CDR2 ANQGSEA. CDR3 DNA: TGCAGCGTCGCGACAGGGAACTATGGCTACACCTTC. Protein: CSVATGNYGYTF. The full variable domain, its missing parts supplied by reference TRBV29-1 and TRBJ1-2, is SAVISQKPSRDICQRGTSLTIQCQVDSQVTMMFWYRQQPGQSLTLIATANQGSEATYESGFVIDKFPISRPNLTFSTLTVSNMSPEDSSIYLCSVATGNYGYTFGSGTRLTVV.

The chain links TRBV9 to TRBJ1-3; D may be TRBD1 (6 bases). The CDR3 runs to 14 residues. The V gene lost 0 bases and the J gene lost 2 bases, with 6 bases spanning the gap. CDR1 and CDR2 (germline): SGDLS, YYNGEE. The CDR3 loop is CASSVGGPGNTIYF. CDR3 nucleotides: TGTGCCAGCAGCGTAGGGGGGCCTGGAAACACCATATATTTT.